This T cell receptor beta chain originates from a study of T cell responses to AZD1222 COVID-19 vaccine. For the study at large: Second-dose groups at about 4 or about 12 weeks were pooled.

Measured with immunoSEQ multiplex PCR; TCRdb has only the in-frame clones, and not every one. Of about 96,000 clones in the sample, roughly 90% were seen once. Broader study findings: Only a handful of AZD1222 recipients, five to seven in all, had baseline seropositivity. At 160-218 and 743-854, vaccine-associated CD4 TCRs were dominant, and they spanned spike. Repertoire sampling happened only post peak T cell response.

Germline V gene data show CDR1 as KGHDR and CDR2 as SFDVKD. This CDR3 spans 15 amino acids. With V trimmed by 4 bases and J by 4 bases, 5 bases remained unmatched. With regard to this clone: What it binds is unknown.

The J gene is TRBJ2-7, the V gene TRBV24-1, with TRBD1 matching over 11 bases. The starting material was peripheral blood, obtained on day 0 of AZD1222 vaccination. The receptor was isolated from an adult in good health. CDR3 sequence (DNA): TGTGCCACCAGTGACCCGGGACAGGGGGTGTACGAGCAGTACTTC. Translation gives CATSDPGQGVYEQYF.